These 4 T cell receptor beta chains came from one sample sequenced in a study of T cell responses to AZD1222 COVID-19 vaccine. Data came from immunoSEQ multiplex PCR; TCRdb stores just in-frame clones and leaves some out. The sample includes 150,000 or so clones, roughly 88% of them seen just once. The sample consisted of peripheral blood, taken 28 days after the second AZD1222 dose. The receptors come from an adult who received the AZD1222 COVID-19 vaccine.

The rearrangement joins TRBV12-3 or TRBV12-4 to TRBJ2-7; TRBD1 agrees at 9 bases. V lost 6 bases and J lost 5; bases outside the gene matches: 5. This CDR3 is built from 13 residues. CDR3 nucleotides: TGTGCCAGCAGCATGGGACAGGGAGACGAGCAGTACTTC. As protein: CASSMGQGDEQYF.

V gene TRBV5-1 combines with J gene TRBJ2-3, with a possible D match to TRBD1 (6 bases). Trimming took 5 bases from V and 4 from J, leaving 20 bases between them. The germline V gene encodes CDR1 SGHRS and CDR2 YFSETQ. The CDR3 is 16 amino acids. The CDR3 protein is CASRRNLGAGADTQYF. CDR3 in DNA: TGCGCCAGCAGACGAAACCTGGGGGCCGGAGCAGATACGCAGTATTTT.

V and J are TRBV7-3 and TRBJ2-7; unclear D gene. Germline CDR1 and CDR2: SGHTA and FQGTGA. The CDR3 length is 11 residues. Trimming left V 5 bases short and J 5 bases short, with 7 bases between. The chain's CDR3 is CASSPSNEQYF. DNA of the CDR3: TGTGCCAGCAGCCCTTCTAACGAGCAGTACTTC.

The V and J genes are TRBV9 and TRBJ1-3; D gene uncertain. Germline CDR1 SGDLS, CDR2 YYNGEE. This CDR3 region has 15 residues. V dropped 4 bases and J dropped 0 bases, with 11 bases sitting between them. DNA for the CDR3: TGTGCCAGCAGCTTCAGATACGGCTCTGGAAACACCATATATTTT. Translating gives CASSFRYGSGNTIYF.